The T cell receptor (beta chain) under discussion was sequenced for a study of T cells after yellow fever vaccination. In this sample, this clonotype turned up a few times. TCRdb independently ran MiXCR on the 5' RACE reads; one entry per CDR3 protein. The table includes 150,000 to 200,000 distinct CDR3 sequences, 11% detected once. This specimen was CD8+ T cells sorted from PBMCs, taken 15 days after the yellow fever booster vaccination. The sequence was collected from a man aged 18 to 29 who received the YFV17D yellow fever vaccine.

The CDR3 loop reads CASSDPSGGAFSGADTQYF. The CDR3 nucleotides are TGTGCCAGCAGTGACCCTAGCGGGGGGGCCTTTTCCGGCGCAGATACGCAGTATTTT. The chain links TRBV2 to TRBJ2-3, with 12 bases that match TRBD2. J was trimmed by 4 bases and V by 3 bases; bases with no gene match: 14. There are 19 residues in the CDR3. From germline, CDR1 is SNHLY and CDR2 FYNNEI.